Each of the 15 T cell receptor beta chains below was sequenced from the same sample in a study of CD8 T cells in Susac syndrome. RNA totalling roughly 0.45 to 1 ug underwent reverse transcription with random hexamers. TCRdb independently ran MiXCR on the immunoSEQ multiplex PCR reads; one entry per CDR3 protein. The sample has some 160,000 distinct CDR3 sequences; approximately 96% are singletons. Source material: CD4+ T cells from PBMCs. The receptor source for this set is a human donor with Susac syndrome.

This chain links TRBV6-5 with TRBJ1-1; maybe TRBD1 (5 bases). The CDR3 sequence is 15 residues long. Trimming removed 0 bases from V and 1 base from J, with 9 bases in between. Germline CDR1 and CDR2: MNHEY and SVGAGI. For the CDR3, the DNA is TGTGCCAGCAGTTACTCGCCAGGGAGGAACACTGAAGCTTTCTTT. Its protein product is CASSYSPGRNTEAFF.

The chain couples TRBV3-1 to TRBJ1-1; D is unresolved. Looked up from germline, CDR1 is LGHDT and CDR2 is YNNKEL (reference sequence). V lost 4 bases to trimming and J lost 0 bases, with 9 bases between them. This CDR3 is built from 14 residues. The CDR3 bases are TGTGCCAGCAGCCCGAGGGAGGTGAACACTGAAGCTTTCTTT. Encoded protein: CASSPREVNTEAFF.

This clonotype was seen a single time. The rearrangement uses TRBV29-1 and TRBJ2-3; 7 positions match TRBD2. The V segment lost 4 bases and the J segment 4 bases; nucleotides outside the gene matches: 5. CDR1 SQVTM and CDR2 ANQGSEA come from the germline V gene. The CDR3 sequence is 13 residues long. The CDR3 nucleotides read TGCAGCGTTGGTGGGAGGGCTGCAGATACGCAGTATTTT. It specifies CSVGGRAADTQYF.

The chain links TRBV7-9 to TRBJ2-3; D gene ambiguous. This CDR3 contains 14 residues. Germline CDR1 reads SEHNR; CDR2 reads FQNEAQ (reference sequence). V was trimmed by 2 bases and J by 6 bases, leaving 12 bases between them. CDR3 residues: CASSLSTAADTQYF. CDR3 DNA sequence: TGTGCCAGCAGCTTAAGCACGGCTGCGGATACGCAGTATTTT. The variable domain in full, completed from reference TRBV7-9 and TRBJ2-3, reads DTGVSQNPRHKITKRGQNVTFRCDPISEHNRLYWYRQTLGQGPEFLTYFQNEAQLEKSRLLSDRFSAERPKGSFSTLEIQRTEQGDSAMYLCASSLSTAADTQYFGPGTRLTVL.

The J gene is TRBJ2-1, the V gene TRBV5-1, with TRBD2 matching 11 bases. The V gene end was trimmed by 3 bases and the J gene end by 9 bases; junction bases not matched to a gene: 8. This CDR3 contains 15 residues. In germline, CDR1 is SGHRS, CDR2 YFSETQ. CDR3 region: CASSWGTSGVGEQFF. CDR3 in DNA: TGCGCCAGCAGCTGGGGGACTAGCGGTGTTGGTGAGCAGTTCTTC.

The chain links TRBV5-4 to TRBJ1-1, with D possibly TRBD1 on 5 matching bases. Germline V CDR1 and CDR2: SGHNT, YYREEE (reference sequence). V was cut by 4 bases and J by 1 base, with 11 bases left in between. This CDR3 has 14 amino acids. The CDR3 is CASSHLGQNTEAFF. CDR3 nucleotide sequence: TGTGCCAGCAGCCACCTAGGACAGAACACTGAAGCTTTCTTT.

To note about this clonotype: A junction end diverges from the germline sequence, so it may reflect a read error. CDR3 in DNA: TGTGCCAGCAGACACCTGTCCAGGGAGACCCAGTGCTTC. It codes for CASRHLSRETQCF. The chain has TRBV12-3 or TRBV12-4 and TRBJ2-5; tentatively, D is TRBD1 or TRBD2 (5 bases each). The CDR3 runs to 13 residues.

The chain links TRBV29-1 to TRBJ2-3; D is perhaps TRBD1 or TRBD2 (6 bases each). The germline V gene encodes CDR1 SQVTM and CDR2 ANQGSEA. This CDR3 is 14 amino acids long. Trimming shortened V by 4 bases and J by 2 bases, and 13 bases separated the two germline ends. The CDR3 sequence: CSVVIGGLTDTQYF. DNA of the CDR3: TGCAGCGTTGTAATCGGGGGCCTCACAGATACGCAGTATTTT.

The CDR3 here is CASSPGVHNQETQYF. The CDR3 DNA sequence: TGCGCCAGCAGCCCCGGGGTACATAACCAAGAGACCCAGTACTTC. The chain carries TRBV5-1 and TRBJ2-5, with D possibly TRBD2 on 5 matching bases. V was clipped by 4 bases and J by 0 bases, with 13 bases between them. CDR1 and CDR2 from the germline V gene are SGHRS and YFSETQ. The CDR3 is 15 amino acids.

The V and J genes are TRBV14 and TRBJ2-6; D is perhaps TRBD2 (6 bases). CDR3 length equals 22 residues. V gave up 4 bases and J gave up 0 bases, with 28 bases separating them. Germline CDR1 and CDR2: SGHDN and FVKESK. DNA of the CDR3: TGTGCCAGCAGCCCCCGCCCCGGGGGACTGGCCTCGACTGACTCTGGGGCCAACGTCCTGACTTTC. This gives the protein CASSPRPGGLASTDSGANVLTF.

There are a few counts of this clonotype. This chain connects TRBV3-1 to TRBJ2-6; D possibly corresponds to TRBD1 (5 bases). V was pared by 4 bases and J by 0 bases, with 7 bases between. Germline V CDR1 and CDR2: LGHDT, YNNKEL (reference sequence). The CDR3 sequence is 15 residues long. CDR3 nucleotides: TGTGCCAGCAGCCCCAGGGCCTCTGGGGCCAACGTCCTGACTTTC. This codes for CASSPRASGANVLTF.

The J gene is TRBJ1-2, the V gene TRBV9, with D uncertain. The CDR3 covers 15 residues. V was trimmed by 4 bases and J by 2 bases, leaving 15 bases between them. CDR1 is SGDLS and CDR2 is YYNGEE in the germline V gene. This CDR3 reads CASSHARGENYGYTF. CDR3 DNA sequence: TGTGCCAGCAGCCACGCACGGGGTGAGAACTATGGCTACACCTTC. Looking up the rest from reference TRBV9 and TRBJ1-2 gives the full variable domain: DSGVTQTPKHLITATGQRVTLRCSPRSGDLSVYWYQQSLDQGLQFLIQYYNGEERAKGNILERFSAQQFPDLHSELNLSSLELGDSALYFCASSHARGENYGYTFGSGTRLTVV.

The rearrangement uses TRBV9 and TRBJ2-7, with D uncertain. Trimming stripped 0 bases from V and 3 bases from J, with 7 bases between. CDR3 size: 13 residues. Germline lookup yields CDR1 SGDLS and CDR2 YYNGEE. The CDR3 DNA reads TGTGCCAGCAGCGTAGCTCTAGGCTACGAGCAGTACTTC. Translated, it gives CASSVALGYEQYF.

The CDR3, as DNA: TGCGCCAGCAGCCAAGATGGGGTTCGGCAGGGGACCGGGGAGCTGTTTTTT. Translating gives CASSQDGVRQGTGELFF. The V and J genes are TRBV4-1 and TRBJ2-2; D is perhaps TRBD1 (6 bases). The ends were cut back, 0 bases at V and 5 bases at J, with 16 bases in the middle. The CDR3 consists of 17 residues. Germline CDR1 and CDR2: MGHRA and YSYEKL.

J is TRBJ2-5 and V is TRBV29-1; 12 nucleotides line up with TRBD2. From germline, CDR1 is SQVTM and CDR2 ANQGSEA. There are 15 residues in the CDR3. J gave up 4 bases and V 7 bases, and 10 bases lay outside the gene matches. CDR3 DNA: TGCAGCGCCGCGTCCCTAGCGGGAGGGGGAGAGACCCAGTACTTC. This translates into CSAASLAGGGETQYF.